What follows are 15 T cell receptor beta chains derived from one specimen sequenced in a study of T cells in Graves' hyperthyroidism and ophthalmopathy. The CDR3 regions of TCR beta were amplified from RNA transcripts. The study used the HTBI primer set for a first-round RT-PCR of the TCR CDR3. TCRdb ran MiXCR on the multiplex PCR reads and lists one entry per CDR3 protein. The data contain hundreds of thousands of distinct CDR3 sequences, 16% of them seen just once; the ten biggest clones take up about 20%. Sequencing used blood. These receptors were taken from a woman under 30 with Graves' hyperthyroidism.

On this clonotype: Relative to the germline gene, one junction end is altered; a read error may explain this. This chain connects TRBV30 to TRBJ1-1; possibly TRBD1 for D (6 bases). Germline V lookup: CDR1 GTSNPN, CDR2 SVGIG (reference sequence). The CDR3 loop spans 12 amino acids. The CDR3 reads CVWSQGWTEAFF. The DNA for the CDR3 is TGTGTCTGGAGTCAGGGGTGGACTGAAGCTTTCTTT.

CDR3 sequence reads: CASSALYRLAGETQYF. The CDR3 DNA is TGTGCCAGCAGTGCTCTTTACAGACTAGCGGGGGAGACCCAGTACTTC. The V and J genes are TRBV12-3 or TRBV12-4 and TRBJ2-5, with 11 bases lining up with TRBD2. CDR3 size: 16 residues. V was clipped by 5 bases and J by 5 bases; unmatched bases: 10.

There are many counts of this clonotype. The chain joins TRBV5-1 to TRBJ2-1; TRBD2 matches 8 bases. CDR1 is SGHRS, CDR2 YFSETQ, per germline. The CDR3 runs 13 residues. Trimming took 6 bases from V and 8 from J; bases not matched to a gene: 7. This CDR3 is CASTLAAAHEQFF. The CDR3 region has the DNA TGCGCCAGCACACTAGCGGCAGCCCATGAGCAGTTCTTC. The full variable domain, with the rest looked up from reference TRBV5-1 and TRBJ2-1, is KAGVTQTPRYLIKTRGQQVTLSCSPISGHRSVSWYQQTPGQGLQFLFEYFSETQRNKGNFPGRFSGRQFSNSRSEMNVSTLELGDSALYLCASTLAAAHEQFFGPGTRLTVL.

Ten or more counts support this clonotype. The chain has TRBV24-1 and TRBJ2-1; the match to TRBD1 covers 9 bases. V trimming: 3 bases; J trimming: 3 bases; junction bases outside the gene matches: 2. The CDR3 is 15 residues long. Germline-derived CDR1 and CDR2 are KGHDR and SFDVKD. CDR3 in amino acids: CATSDADRGYNEQFF. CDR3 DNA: TGTGCCACCAGTGATGCGGACAGGGGCTACAATGAGCAGTTCTTC.

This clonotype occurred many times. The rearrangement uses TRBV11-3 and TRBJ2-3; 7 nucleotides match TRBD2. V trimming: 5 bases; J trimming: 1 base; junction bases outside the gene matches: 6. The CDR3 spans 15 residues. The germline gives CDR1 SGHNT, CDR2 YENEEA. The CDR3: CASSPGRSGTDTQYF. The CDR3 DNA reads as TGTGCCAGCAGCCCCGGGAGGTCCGGCACAGATACGCAGTATTTT.

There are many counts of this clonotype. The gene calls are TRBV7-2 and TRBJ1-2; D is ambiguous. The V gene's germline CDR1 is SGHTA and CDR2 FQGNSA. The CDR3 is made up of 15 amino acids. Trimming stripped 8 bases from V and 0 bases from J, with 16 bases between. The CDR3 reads CASLPAQFPNYGYTF. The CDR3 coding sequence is TGTGCCAGCTTGCCGGCTCAGTTCCCTAACTATGGCTACACCTTC.

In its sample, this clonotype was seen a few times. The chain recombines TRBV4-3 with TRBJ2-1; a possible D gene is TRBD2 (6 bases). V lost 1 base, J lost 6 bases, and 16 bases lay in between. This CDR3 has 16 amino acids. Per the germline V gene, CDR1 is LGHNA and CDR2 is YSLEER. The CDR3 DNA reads TGCGCCAGCAGCCAAGGAAAAGCGGCGGGGCGCAATGAGCAGTTCTTC. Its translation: CASSQGKAAGRNEQFF.

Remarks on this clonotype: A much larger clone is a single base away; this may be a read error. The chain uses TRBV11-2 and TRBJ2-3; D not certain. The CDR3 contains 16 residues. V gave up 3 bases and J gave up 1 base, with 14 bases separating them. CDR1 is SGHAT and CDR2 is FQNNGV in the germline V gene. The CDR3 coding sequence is TGTGCCAGCAGCTTTCGGGTGTCGGCTGGCACAGATACGCAGTATTTT. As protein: CASSFRVSAGTDTQYF.

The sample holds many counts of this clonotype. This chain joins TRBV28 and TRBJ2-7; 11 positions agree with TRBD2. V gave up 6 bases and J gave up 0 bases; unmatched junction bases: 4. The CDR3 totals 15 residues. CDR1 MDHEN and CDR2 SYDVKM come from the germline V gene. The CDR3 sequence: CASSQLAGGSYEQYF. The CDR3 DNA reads TGTGCCAGCAGCCAGCTAGCGGGAGGCTCCTACGAGCAGTACTTC.

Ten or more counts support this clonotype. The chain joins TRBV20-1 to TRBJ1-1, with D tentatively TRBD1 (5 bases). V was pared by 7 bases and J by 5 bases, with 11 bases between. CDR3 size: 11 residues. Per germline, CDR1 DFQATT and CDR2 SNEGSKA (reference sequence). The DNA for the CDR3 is TGCAGTGTTCCAGGGAAAACTGAAGCTTTCTTT. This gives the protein CSVPGKTEAFF.

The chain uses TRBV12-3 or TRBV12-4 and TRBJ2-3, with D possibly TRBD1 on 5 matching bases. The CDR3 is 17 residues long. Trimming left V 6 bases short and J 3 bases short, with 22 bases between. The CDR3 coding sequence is TGTGCCAGCAGCGTAGAATATGGGCAGGGAATTACAGATACGCAGTATTTT. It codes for CASSVEYGQGITDTQYF.

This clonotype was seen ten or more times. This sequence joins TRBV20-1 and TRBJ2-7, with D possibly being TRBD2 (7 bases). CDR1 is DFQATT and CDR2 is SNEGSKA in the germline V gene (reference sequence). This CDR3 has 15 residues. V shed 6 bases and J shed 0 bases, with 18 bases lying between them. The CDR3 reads CSALSRGGSSYEQYF. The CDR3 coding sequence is TGCAGTGCATTATCTAGGGGGGGCTCCTCCTACGAGCAGTACTTC.

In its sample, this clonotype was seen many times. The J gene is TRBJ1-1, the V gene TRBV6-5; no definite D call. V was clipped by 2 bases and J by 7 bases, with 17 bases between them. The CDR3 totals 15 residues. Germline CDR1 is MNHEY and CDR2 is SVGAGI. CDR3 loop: CASSYTQTGWSEAFF. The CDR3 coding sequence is TGTGCCAGCAGTTACACCCAGACGGGGTGGAGTGAAGCTTTCTTT.

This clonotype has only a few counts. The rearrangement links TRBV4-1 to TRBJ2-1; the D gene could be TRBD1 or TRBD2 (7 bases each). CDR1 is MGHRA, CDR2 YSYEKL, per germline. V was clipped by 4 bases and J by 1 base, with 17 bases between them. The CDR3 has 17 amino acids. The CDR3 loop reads CASSPRQGGRSYNEQFF. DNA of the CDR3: TGCGCCAGCAGCCCTCGACAGGGCGGGAGATCCTACAATGAGCAGTTCTTC.

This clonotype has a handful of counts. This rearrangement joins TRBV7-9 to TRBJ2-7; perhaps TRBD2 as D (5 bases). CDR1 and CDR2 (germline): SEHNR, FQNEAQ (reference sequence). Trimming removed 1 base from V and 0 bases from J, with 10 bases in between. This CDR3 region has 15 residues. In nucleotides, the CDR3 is TGTGCCAGCAGCTTAGTGGGAGCGACCTCCTACGAGCAGTACTTC. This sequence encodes CASSLVGATSYEQYF.